A single sample gave rise to the 13 T cell receptor beta chains below, sequenced in a study of multiple sclerosis patients with progressive multifocal leukoencephalopathy. Time point noted: before natalizumab initiation. Some clones are missing from TCRdb's copy, which holds only in-frame ones; the method was immunoSEQ multiplex PCR. The table lists more than 30,000 clones, about 91% of them singletons. The sequenced sample consisted of PBMCs. Receptor source: a human donor with multiple sclerosis.

The CDR3 bases are TGTGCCAGCAGCCAATATGGGACTAGCCCTCTAGAGAACAATGAGCAGTTCTTC. This codes for CASSQYGTSPLENNEQFF. This chain uses TRBV4-2 with TRBJ2-1; TRBD2 aligns across 9 bases. This CDR3 comprises 18 residues. Germline loops: CDR1 LGHNA, CDR2 YNFKEQ. J gave up 5 bases and V 2 bases, and 13 bases lay outside the gene matches.

The chain uses TRBV4-1 and TRBJ2-3, with D hard to call. V was cut by 2 bases and J by 5 bases, with 8 bases left in between. This CDR3 comprises 13 residues. Germline V CDR1 and CDR2: MGHRA, YSYEKL. The CDR3 is CASSQNWGDTQYF. The CDR3 nucleotides are TGCGCCAGCAGCCAAAACTGGGGAGATACGCAGTATTTT.

V and J are TRBV6-1 and TRBJ1-1; maybe TRBD1 (5 bases). The CDR3 is 12 residues long. Trimming shortened V by 5 bases and J by 8 bases, and 12 bases separated the two germline ends. Germline V gives CDR1 MNHNS, CDR2 SASEGT. CDR3 sequence (DNA): TGTGCCAGCAGTTCGGACCCAGGGGAAGCTTTCTTT. This codes for CASSSDPGEAFF.

V and J are TRBV7-4 and TRBJ1-1, with D perhaps TRBD1 (5 bases). In germline, CDR1 is SGHVT, CDR2 SQSDAQ. Trimming pared 1 base from V and 3 bases from J, leaving 6 bases between. The CDR3 is 13 amino acids. As DNA, the CDR3 is TGTGCCAGCAGCTTAGAAGGGGACACTGAAGCTTTCTTT. Translation: CASSLEGDTEAFF. Supplemented by reference TRBV7-4 and TRBJ1-1, the full variable domain reads GAGVSQSPRYKVAKRGRDVALRCDSISGHVTLYWYRQTLGQGSEVLTYSQSDAQRDKSGRPSGRFSAERPERSVSTLKIQRTEQGDSAVYLCASSLEGDTEAFFGQGTRLTVV.

This sequence joins TRBV6-1 and TRBJ2-7, with D tentatively TRBD1 (6 bases). V lost 8 bases to trimming and J lost 3 bases, with 14 bases between them. This CDR3 spans 13 amino acids. Germline-derived CDR1 and CDR2 are MNHNS and SASEGT. CDR3 DNA sequence: TGTGCCAGCGGGGGACAAAGAGGCTACGAGCAGTACTTC. It codes for CASGGQRGYEQYF.

The rearrangement uses TRBV7-2 and TRBJ1-2; tentative D call: TRBD1 (6 bases). CDR3 length: 13 residues. Per germline, CDR1 SGHTA and CDR2 FQGNSA. Trimming left V 5 bases short and J 2 bases short, with 9 bases between. CDR3 in DNA: TGTGCCAGCAGCCCGGACAGAAACTATGGCTACACCTTC. It translates to CASSPDRNYGYTF.

The sample holds a few counts of this clone. The chain combines TRBV5-1 with TRBJ2-1; 8 positions match TRBD2. Germline V gives CDR1 SGHRS, CDR2 YFSETQ. V shed 0 bases, J shed 1 base, and the junction held 12 bases outside the gene matches. CDR3 length: 19 residues. For the CDR3, the DNA is TGCGCCAGCAGCTTGGCCGGGGGGGCTAGCGGCTCTTCCTACAATGAGCAGTTCTTC. This translates into CASSLAGGASGSSYNEQFF. The full variable domain, with the rest looked up from reference TRBV5-1 and TRBJ2-1, is KAGVTQTPRYLIKTRGQQVTLSCSPISGHRSVSWYQQTPGQGLQFLFEYFSETQRNKGNFPGRFSGRQFSNSRSEMNVSTLELGDSALYLCASSLAGGASGSSYNEQFFGPGTRLTVL.

The chain recombines TRBV28 with TRBJ1-5, with D perhaps matching TRBD1 (6 bases). The V end lost 5 bases, the J end lost 1 base, and 18 bases lay between the germline ends. The CDR3 is 17 amino acids. In germline, CDR1 is MDHEN, CDR2 SYDVKM. The CDR3 DNA sequence: TGTGCCAGCAGTCCATCAGCAGGGGCCCGGAGCAATCAGCCCCAGCATTTT. Protein product: CASSPSAGARSNQPQHF.

The rearrangement links TRBV19 to TRBJ1-2; D gene uncertain. Trimming left V 3 bases short and J 4 bases short, with 9 bases between. CDR3 length equals 13 residues. CDR1 is LNHDA, CDR2 SQIVND, per germline (reference sequence). CDR3 sequence reads: CASSIERAYGYTF. In nucleotides, the CDR3 is TGTGCCAGTAGTATCGAACGGGCCTATGGCTACACCTTC.

The V call is TRBV11-3, the J call TRBJ1-3; no firm D call. With 5 bases removed from V and 4 bases from J, the gap between germline ends came to 15 bases. This CDR3 contains 15 residues. Looked up from germline, CDR1 is SGHNT and CDR2 is YENEEA. CDR3 amino acids: CASSPTQGPGNTIYF. CDR3 coding DNA: TGTGCCAGCAGCCCAACCCAAGGGCCCGGAAACACCATATATTTT.

The V and J genes are TRBV4-3 and TRBJ2-4; either TRBD1 or TRBD2 may fit D (7 bases each). The germline CDR1 and CDR2 sequences are LGHNA and YSLEER. Trimming shortened V by 0 bases and J by 14 bases, and 17 bases separated the two germline ends. This CDR3 spans 14 amino acids. CDR3 loop: CASSQDLWEGAEYF. In DNA form, the CDR3 reads TGCGCCAGCAGCCAAGATCTGTGGGAGGGGGCTGAGTACTTC.

This clone came up once. The CDR3: CASSLRGAQTGELFF. CDR3 nucleotide sequence: TGTGCCAGCAGCTTGCGGGGGGCGCAGACCGGGGAGCTGTTTTTT. The chain recombines TRBV5-5 with TRBJ2-2, with D maybe TRBD2 (7 bases). The germline V gene has CDR1 SGHKS and CDR2 YYEKEE (reference sequence). The V end lost 1 base, the J end lost 5 bases, and 12 bases lay between the germline ends. The CDR3 extends over 15 amino acids.

The chain has TRBV25-1 and TRBJ1-2; D possibly corresponds to TRBD1 (5 bases). This CDR3 region has 16 residues. The V end lost 2 bases, the J end lost 4 bases, and 17 bases lay between the germline ends. Germline CDR1 and CDR2: MGHDK and SYGVNS. The DNA for the CDR3 is TGTGCCAGCAGTGAAACCGGGACCCTCGCAGGCTATGGCTACACCTTC. Translated, it gives CASSETGTLAGYGYTF.